Below are 13 T cell receptor beta chains sequenced from a single sample in a study of blood T cell repertoires in COVID-19. Sequenced by immunoSEQ multiplex PCR; TCRdb stores in-frame clones only, minus some. The sample shows roughly 60,000 clones, around nine tenths of them seen only once. The sample taken for sequencing was peripheral blood. The receptors come from a human donor with active COVID-19. The donor label of this sample is uncertain.

V gene TRBV20-1 combines with J gene TRBJ2-3; D perhaps matches TRBD1 (6 bases). The ends were cut back, 6 bases at V and 6 bases at J, with 10 bases in the middle. CDR1 is DFQATT and CDR2 is SNEGSKA in the germline V gene (reference sequence). The CDR3 runs 11 residues. The CDR3 DNA sequence: TGCAGTGCCGACAGGATCGATACGCAGTATTTT. This encodes CSADRIDTQYF.

The table lists this clone with a few counts. The chain uses TRBV27 and TRBJ1-6; 9 bases fit TRBD1. This CDR3 has 14 amino acids. Germline CDR1 MNHEY, CDR2 SMNVEV (reference sequence). Trimming cost V 6 bases and J 10 bases; bases outside gene matches: 7. The CDR3 spells CASRGGQGWSPLHF. CDR3 sequence (DNA): TGTGCCAGCAGAGGGGGACAGGGTTGGTCACCCCTCCACTTT.

As DNA, the CDR3 is TGTGCCAGTAGTATAGGTAACGAGCAGTACTTC. As protein: CASSIGNEQYF. This chain links TRBV19 with TRBJ2-7, with no clear D. Germline V CDR1 and CDR2: LNHDA, SQIVND (reference sequence). The CDR3 loop spans 11 amino acids. The germline V and J ends were trimmed by 1 base and 5 bases, with 3 bases remaining between them.

This chain connects TRBV11-3 to TRBJ2-2; perhaps TRBD2 as D (6 bases). Trimming removed 4 bases at V and 3 bases at J, with 12 bases between. This CDR3 has 15 amino acids. From germline, CDR1 is SGHNT and CDR2 YENEEA. CDR3 sequence (DNA): TGTGCCAGCAGCTCAGGAGGGCCCGACACCGGGGAGCTGTTTTTT. The encoded protein is CASSSGGPDTGELFF.

This clone has just one count. The V gene is TRBV24-1, the J gene TRBJ2-3, with 12 bases fitting TRBD2. The germline V gene has CDR1 KGHDR and CDR2 SFDVKD. This CDR3 comprises 19 residues. V shed 4 bases, J shed 4 bases, and the junction held 14 bases outside the gene matches. CDR3 loop: CATSDPRRLAGASPDTQYF. For the CDR3, the DNA is TGTGCCACCAGTGACCCCAGGAGACTAGCGGGAGCATCCCCAGATACGCAGTATTTT.

The chain uses TRBV28 and TRBJ2-7, with a possible D match to TRBD2 (6 bases). Trimming removed 7 bases from V and 2 bases from J, with 12 bases in between. The CDR3 covers 13 residues. The germline gives CDR1 MDHEN, CDR2 SYDVKM. CDR3 loop: CASMGGIPYEQYF. CDR3 DNA sequence: TGTGCCAGCATGGGGGGTATCCCCTACGAGCAGTACTTC. Full variable domain (remainder filled in from reference TRBV28 and TRBJ2-7): DVKVTQSSRYLVKRTGEKVFLECVQDMDHENMFWYRQDPGLGLRLIYFSYDVKMKEKGDIPEGYSVSREKKERFSLILESASTNQTSMYLCASMGGIPYEQYFGPGTRLTVT.

The CDR3 loop reads CASRKLDGNTEAFF. Here the CDR3 DNA reads TGTGCCAGCAGAAAACTCGATGGGAACACTGAAGCTTTCTTT. The chain uses TRBV6-5 and TRBJ1-1, with D unclear. CDR3 length: 14 amino acids. Germline values: CDR1 MNHEY, CDR2 SVGAGI. V lost 6 bases and J 1 base, leaving 12 bases between the germline ends.

The rearrangement joins TRBV10-3 to TRBJ2-4, with D perhaps matching TRBD1 (6 bases). Germline V gene data show CDR1 as ENHRY and CDR2 as SYGVKD. The CDR3 is 17 amino acids. The germline V and J ends were trimmed by 0 bases and 1 base, with 13 bases remaining between them. CDR3 loop: CAISESGADMAKNIQYF. Written as DNA, the CDR3 is TGTGCCATCAGTGAGTCGGGGGCAGATATGGCCAAAAACATTCAGTACTTC.

This chain connects TRBV14 to TRBJ2-5; the D gene is possibly TRBD2 (5 bases). The V end was cut by 1 base, the J end by 5 bases, with 17 bases between. Looked up from germline, CDR1 is SGHDN and CDR2 is FVKESK. The CDR3 sequence is 16 residues long. The CDR3 sequence: CASSQAQLGIVETQYF. CDR3 sequence (DNA): TGTGCCAGCAGCCAAGCACAACTAGGAATAGTGGAGACCCAGTACTTC. The complete variable domain, with remaining parts taken from reference TRBV14 and TRBJ2-5, reads EAGVTQFPSHSVIEKGQTVTLRCDPISGHDNLYWYRRVMGKEIKFLLHFVKESKQDESGMPNNRFLAERTGGTYSTLKVQPAELEDSGVYFCASSQAQLGIVETQYFGPGTRLLVL.

V is TRBV19 and J is TRBJ2-1; 12 bases agree with TRBD2. The ends lost 4 bases at V and 6 bases at J; junction bases unmatched: 4. This CDR3 spans 15 amino acids. Germline loops: CDR1 LNHDA, CDR2 SQIVND (reference sequence). This CDR3 reads CASSTGLAGTNEQFF. In DNA, the CDR3 is TGTGCCAGTAGTACCGGACTAGCGGGGACCAATGAGCAGTTCTTC.

The genes are TRBV5-6 and TRBJ2-7; TRBD2 agrees at 9 bases. Germline assignment: CDR1 SGHDT and CDR2 YYEEEE. The CDR3 has 15 amino acids. V trimming: 4 bases; J trimming: 0 bases; junction bases outside the gene matches: 5. The DNA of the CDR3 is TGTGCCAGCAGCCAACCTAGCGGGGACTCCTACGAGCAGTACTTC. This gives the protein CASSQPSGDSYEQYF.

V usage is TRBV7-2 and J usage is TRBJ2-2; maybe TRBD2 (6 bases). Germline V gene sequence: CDR1 SGHTA, CDR2 FQGNSA. Trimming took off 2 bases at V and 2 bases at J, with 12 bases between the two ends. CDR3 size: 16 residues. This CDR3 reads CASSLYASANTGELFF. The CDR3 DNA is TGTGCCAGCAGCTTATACGCTAGCGCCAACACCGGGGAGCTGTTTTTT.

The chain combines TRBV5-4 with TRBJ2-5; possibly TRBD1 for D (6 bases). Germline V gives CDR1 SGHNT, CDR2 YYREEE (reference sequence). There are 16 residues in the CDR3. V was clipped by 4 bases and J by 4 bases, with 20 bases between them. Written as DNA, the CDR3 is TGTGCCAGCAGCGAGGACAGCCGCCAAGTTCGAGAGACCCAGTACTTC. It is translated as CASSEDSRQVRETQYF.